This T cell receptor beta chain comes out of a study of blood T cell repertoires in COVID-19. Study-level information: Sources were T cells, B-cell-depleted T cells, or PBMCs; the material itself was cDNA or gDNA.

Per the study methods: Reference gene primer amplification in the assay estimated nucleated cell counts. The data were produced by immunoSEQ multiplex PCR, yet TCRdb's version contains in-frame clones alone and is incomplete. V, J and clone size are those of that table, while D and trimming were read from the DNA. The sample comprises some 35,000 clones, 80% of which are singletons, and 31% rests with the top ten. V lost 6 bases and J 1 base, leaving 15 bases between the germline ends. This CDR3 is built from 15 residues. In germline, CDR1 is MNHEY, CDR2 SVGAGI. There are a few counts of this clone. This clonotype was obtained from an elderly man with acute or convalescent COVID-19. This chain links TRBV6-5 with TRBJ1-1, with D uncertain. The sequenced sample consisted of peripheral blood. As DNA, the CDR3 is TGTGCCAGCAGCCCCCGGCGGCGGTCGAACACTGAAGCTTTCTTT. It specifies CASSPRRRSNTEAFF.